This T cell receptor beta chain was sequenced during a study of CD8 T cell repertoires and HIV-1 epitope variants. Study context: Separate wells received one of Twenty-five Gag or Nef variant peptides.

The CDR3 loop spans 14 amino acids. V lost 5 bases, J lost 5 bases, and 8 bases stayed unmatched. The germline CDR1 and CDR2 sequences are SGDLS and YYNGEE. Study findings and constraints: Eight or nine antigen-specific TCR beta clonotypes were found; 5 to 7 seemed cross-reactive to variants.

Clones were read by immunoSEQ multiplex PCR, and TCRdb kept only the in-frame ones, dropping some. The sample shows under 6,500 clones, about 71% of them seen only once. A few counts support this clone. What it binds is unknown. This clonotype originated in a male donor with HIV. The sample was cultured CD8+ T cells derived from PBMCs. V usage is TRBV9 and J usage is TRBJ2-7, with TRBD2 matching over 9 bases. The CDR3 loop reads CASSGGGGADEQYF. CDR3 coding DNA: TGTGCCAGCAGTGGTGGCGGGGGGGCTGACGAGCAGTACTTC.